A single sample is the source of the 10 T cell receptor beta chains below, sequenced in a study of CD8+CD57+ T cells in acquired aplastic anemia. Both TCR beta VDJ combination and CDR3 sequence profiling were carried out. Genomic DNA was the template for this profiling. A single record per CDR3 protein comes from TCRdb applying MiXCR to the reads. This sample has approximately 170,000 distinct CDR3 sequences, with about half found just once. Sequencing was performed on sorted CD4+, CD8+, or CD8+CD57+ T cells (not recorded which) from PBMCs. All receptors derive from a human donor in good health, serving as a control.

This clonotype was counted ten times or more. The V gene is TRBV27, the J gene TRBJ1-6; the D gene is possibly TRBD1 (6 bases). Germline CDR1 reads MNHEY; CDR2 reads SMNVEV (reference sequence). The length of the CDR3 is 17 residues. Trimming pared 2 bases from V and 2 bases from J, leaving 13 bases between. CDR3 sequence: CASSLLYRDTYNSPLHF. The CDR3 nucleotides are TGTGCCAGCAGTTTACTCTACAGGGACACCTATAATTCACCCCTCCACTTT.

This sequence joins TRBV2 and TRBJ2-7; D is unclear. This CDR3 comprises 16 residues. CDR1 is SNHLY, CDR2 FYNNEI, per germline. Trimming took off 8 bases at V and 0 bases at J, with 20 bases between the two ends. The CDR3 nucleotides are TGTGCCAGCCCCCCCTCGAAGGGCGGTATCTCCTACGAGCAGTACGTC. It translates to CASPPSKGGISYEQYV.

This clonotype was seen ten or more times. The chain recombines TRBV10-3 with TRBJ1-2, with 8 nucleotides matching TRBD1. Germline CDR1 and CDR2: ENHRY and SYGVKD. This CDR3 has 13 amino acids. Losses at the gene ends were 9 bases for V and 2 bases for J; bases not matched to a gene: 5. The CDR3 protein is CAILQGENYGYTF. Written as DNA, the CDR3 is TGTGCCATATTACAGGGGGAAAACTATGGCTACACCTTC.

With respect to this clonotype: It is unclear where the CDR3 begins or ends on the DNA, so no DNA is shown, and the CDR3 is as TCRdb lists it. The chain recombines TRBV29-1 with TRBJ1-2; whether TRBD1, the table's D call, matches the DNA was not checked. Germline V lookup: CDR1 SQVTM, CDR2 ANQGSEA. The CDR3 numbers 24 amino acids, ends counted. The chain's CDR3 is CSGLQGGDTQYFGPGTRLDYGYTF.

The genes are TRBV7-9 and TRBJ2-7; possible D gene TRBD2, 5 bases. Trimming took 1 base from V and 1 from J, leaving 11 bases between them. CDR1 and CDR2 (germline): SEHNR, FQNEAQ (reference sequence). The CDR3 contains 15 residues. The CDR3 loop reads CASSLGTLPSYEQYF. CDR3 bases: TGTGCCAGCAGCTTAGGGACTCTCCCTTCCTACGAGCAGTACTTC.

This clonotype occurred many times. CDR3 region: CASSPSQAPNYGYTF. In nucleotides, the CDR3 is TGTGCCAGCAGTCCAAGTCAGGCCCCCAACTATGGCTACACCTTC. This chain links TRBV27 with TRBJ1-2; D gene uncertain. The V gene's germline CDR1 is MNHEY and CDR2 SMNVEV (reference sequence). The CDR3 sequence is 15 residues long. The germline V and J ends were trimmed by 5 bases and 2 bases, with 15 bases remaining between them.

Comments on this clonotype: The germline gene is not matched at one end of the junction; a read error may be the cause. The V gene is TRBV5-4, the J gene TRBJ2-3, with 9 bases aligning to TRBD1. The CDR3 has 14 residues. CDR1 is SGHNT, CDR2 YYREEE, per germline (reference sequence). CDR3 coding DNA: TGCGCCAGCAGATCGGGACAGGGTGCAGATACGCAGTATTTT. Amino acid sequence: CASRSGQGADTQYF.

Regarding this clonotype: Compared with germline, one end of the junction differs, possibly owing to a read error. The chain combines TRBV5-1 with TRBJ1-5; 8 bases map to TRBD1. Germline-derived CDR1 and CDR2 are SGHRS and YFSETQ. The CDR3 runs to 15 residues. CDR3 DNA: TGTGCCAGCAGCTACACAGGGGGTAGCAATCAGCCCCAGCATTTT. This sequence encodes CASSYTGGSNQPQHF.

The chain uses TRBV2 and TRBJ2-1; D uncertain. CDR1 is SNHLY, CDR2 FYNNEI, per germline. V gave up 7 bases and J gave up 8 bases, with 15 bases separating them. This CDR3 comprises 13 residues. The CDR3 coding sequence is TGTGCCAGCAATAATATACGGGTCGATGAGCAGTTCTTC. This codes for CASNNIRVDEQFF.

The CDR3 protein is CAISGTGISYEQYF. In DNA, the CDR3 is TGTGCCATCAGTGGGACAGGGATATCCTACGAGCAGTACTTC. This chain links TRBV10-3 with TRBJ2-7; TRBD1 aligns across 8 bases. Germline loops: CDR1 ENHRY, CDR2 SYGVKD. The V segment lost 4 bases and the J segment 1 base; nucleotides outside the gene matches: 3. CDR3 length: 14 residues.